This T cell receptor beta chain was identified during a study of T cell repertoires in cytomegalovirus infection. Looking at the study overall: Public signatures in TCR beta pointed to CMV infection and matching HLA type.

Whole-study findings and limits: Ex vivo responses were dominated by HLA-C-restricted CMV-specific TCR beta clonotypes.

Each CDR3 protein is one row after TCRdb ran MiXCR on the reads. Of some 320,000 distinct CDR3 sequences in the sample, over 7.5% are singletons; the top ten hold about 3.9%. As to this clonotype: What it binds is not known.

Per the germline V gene, CDR1 is LGHNA and CDR2 is YSLEER. V was pared by 5 bases and J by 4 bases, with 20 bases between. This CDR3 has 16 amino acids. This sequence joins TRBV4-3 and TRBJ1-2; D not resolved. The sample was PBMCs. This TCR was sampled from a human donor in good health (CMV status not recorded). Some clones in this sample may be carry-over from other donors' samples. CDR3 nucleotide sequence: TGCGCCAGCAGCAGCGAGGCGGCGGGCGGTGGCTATGGCTACACCTTC. Translated, it gives CASSSEAAGGGYGYTF.